The next 10 T cell receptor beta chains were all read from a single sample in a study of blood T cell repertoires in COVID-19 (dated by TCRdb to the early 2020s). Receptor libraries were prepared by the immunoSEQ multiplex PCR assay. In its TCRdb copy, this immuneACCESS table keeps in-frame sequences only and misses some clones. Where compared with another copy, unresolved V genes explain less than half of these, and the others have no known cause. Across this sample there are about 45,000 clones, with 85% to 95% seen only once. The ten largest clones capture approximately 0.37% of the sample. The specimen was peripheral blood. These receptors came from a man between 45 and 60 years old with COVID-19, enrolled during active disease.

The rearrangement uses TRBV29-1 and TRBJ2-1, with 8 bases aligning to TRBD1. Germline trimming cut 6 bases from V and 12 bases from J; bases unmatched to any gene: 4. The CDR3 loop spans 10 amino acids. Germline V gene data show CDR1 as SQVTM and CDR2 as ANQGSEA. Here the CDR3 DNA reads TGCAGCGTCTTCGGGACAGGGCAGTTCTTC. It specifies CSVFGTGQFF.

V usage is TRBV27 and J usage is TRBJ1-6; 8 bases map to TRBD1. The germline V gene has CDR1 MNHEY and CDR2 SMNVEV (reference sequence). With V trimmed by 7 bases and J by 7 bases, 6 bases remained unmatched. This CDR3 region has 14 residues. The CDR3 bases are TGTGCCAGCACCCAAACAGGGGGAAATTCACCCCTCCACTTT. Amino acids: CASTQTGGNSPLHF.

This clone was detected a few times. The chain has TRBV7-9 and TRBJ2-7; TRBD1 aligns across 9 bases. The CDR3 sequence is 14 residues long. J lost 4 bases, V lost 5 bases, and 6 bases had no gene match. The germline gives CDR1 SEHNR, CDR2 FQNEAQ (reference sequence). The DNA for the CDR3 is TGTGCCAGCAGCCCCCGGACAGGGGAATACGAGCAGTACTTC. Protein: CASSPRTGEYEQYF.

The V gene is TRBV5-1, the J gene TRBJ2-4, with a weak D call TRBD2 (6 bases). This CDR3 has 15 amino acids. From germline, CDR1 is SGHRS and CDR2 YFSETQ. Trimming removed 4 bases from V and 2 bases from J, with 13 bases in between. The CDR3 region has the DNA TGCGCCAGCAGCATCGGCGGGACTTCCAAAAACATTCAGTACTTC. As protein: CASSIGGTSKNIQYF. The full variable domain, rest sourced from reference TRBV5-1 and TRBJ2-4, is KAGVTQTPRYLIKTRGQQVTLSCSPISGHRSVSWYQQTPGQGLQFLFEYFSETQRNKGNFPGRFSGRQFSNSRSEMNVSTLELGDSALYLCASSIGGTSKNIQYFGAGTRLSVL.

The chain uses TRBV18 and TRBJ1-5; 8 bases line up with TRBD1. V shed 5 bases, J shed 3 bases, and the junction held 6 bases outside the gene matches. CDR3 length: 15 residues. CDR1 is KGHSH, CDR2 LQKENI, per germline. The CDR3 DNA sequence: TGTGCCAGCTCAACTGGGACAGGAGACAATCAGCCCCAGCATTTT. Protein sequence: CASSTGTGDNQPQHF. The full variable domain, rest sourced from reference TRBV18 and TRBJ1-5, is NAGVMQNPRHLVRRRGQEARLRCSPMKGHSHVYWYRQLPEEGLKFMVYLQKENIIDESGMPKERFSAEFPKEGPSILRIQQVVRGDSAAYFCASSTGTGDNQPQHFGDGTRLSIL.

A word on this clone: The junction differs from germline at one of its ends, possibly a read error. The chain joins TRBV18 to TRBJ1-3; maybe TRBD1 (5 bases). From germline, CDR1 is KGHSH and CDR2 LQKENI. The CDR3 has 13 amino acids. CDR3 coding DNA: TGTGCCGGCTCCGGGGGACTCCCGGACACCATATATTTT. Translating it yields CAGSGGLPDTIYF. Full variable domain (remainder filled in from reference TRBV18 and TRBJ1-3): NAGVMQNPRHLVRRRGQEARLRCSPMKGHSHVYWYRQLPEEGLKFMVYLQKENIIDESGMPKERFSAEFPKEGPSILRIQQVVRGDSAAYFCAGSGGLPDTIYFGEGSWLTVV.

The rearrangement joins TRBV18 to TRBJ2-1; 8 positions agree with TRBD2. J was trimmed by 7 bases and V by 5 bases; bases with no gene match: 7. In germline, CDR1 is KGHSH, CDR2 LQKENI. The CDR3 is 14 amino acids. The CDR3 nucleotides are TGTGCCAGCTCATTCACTAGCGGAAATAATGAGCAGTTCTTC. The encoded protein is CASSFTSGNNEQFF.

J is TRBJ1-3 and V is TRBV24-1; 7 bases match TRBD1. The CDR3 covers 15 residues. Germline V gives CDR1 KGHDR, CDR2 SFDVKD. The V and J ends lost 4 bases and 3 bases, in that order; junction bases with no gene match: 5. The CDR3, as DNA: TGTGCCACCAGTGACGGTACAGGGGATGGAAACACCATATATTTT. Translation gives CATSDGTGDGNTIYF.

This clone occurred once. As DNA, the CDR3 is TGCACCAGCAGCCAAGATTGGGCTAGCGGGAGGGCCCCAGATACGCAGTATTTT. It encodes CTSSQDWASGRAPDTQYF. The chain links TRBV1 to TRBJ2-3; TRBD2, the D gene given by the table, was not confirmed from the DNA. TRBV1 is deemed a pseudogene. The CDR3 totals 18 residues.

CDR3 sequence: CASSRQVPGELFF. For the CDR3, the DNA is TGTGCCAGCTCCCGACAGGTTCCCGGGGAGCTGTTTTTT. This chain links TRBV7-2 with TRBJ2-2; possible D gene TRBD1, 6 bases. In germline, CDR1 is SGHTA, CDR2 FQGNSA. This CDR3 has 13 residues. Trimming removed 8 bases from V and 6 bases from J, with 13 bases in between.